These 4 T cell receptor beta chains originate from one sample sequenced in a study of shared clonotypes between healthy human individuals. The table came from immunoSEQ multiplex PCR; TCRdb's copy has only in-frame clones and leaves some out. The data contain about 960,000 clones, around three quarters of them singletons. Sequencing input: memory CD4+ T cells sorted from blood. Subset indicated: CD45RA-negative fraction. The source of these receptors is a man aged 18 to 35 in good health.

About this clone: Given a much more abundant clone one base away, this may be a read error. The gene calls are TRBV13 and TRBJ2-3, with TRBD1 matching 7 bases. The CDR3 is 16 residues long. Germline loops: CDR1 PRHDT, CDR2 FYEKMQ (reference sequence). In DNA form, the CDR3 reads TGTGTCAGCAGCTTGCGACAGGGAAGATACACAGATACGCAGTATTTT. It encodes CVSSLRQGRYTDTQYF.

The chain couples TRBV27 to TRBJ2-1; 7 nucleotides align to TRBD2. The length of the CDR3 is 14 residues. The junction had 6 bases not matched to a gene; V was cut back by 3 bases and J by 7 bases. Germline V gene lookup returns CDR1 MNHEY and CDR2 SMNVEV (reference sequence). CDR3 loop: CASSFGGSGNEQFF. CDR3 DNA: TGTGCCAGCAGTTTCGGCGGGAGTGGAAATGAGCAGTTCTTC.

The chain recombines TRBV28 with TRBJ2-5; D is ambiguous. The CDR3 runs to 12 residues. With 1 base removed from V and 6 bases from J, the gap between germline ends came to 6 bases. CDR1 and CDR2 from the germline V gene are MDHEN and SYDVKM. The CDR3 reads CASSLLVQTQYF. As DNA, the CDR3 is TGTGCCAGCAGTTTATTGGTGCAGACCCAGTACTTC.

Turning to this clone: Other DNA variants within this sample encode the same CDR3. The J gene is TRBJ2-5, the V gene TRBV20-1, with no clear D. The CDR3 spans 10 residues. Germline V gene lookup returns CDR1 DFQATT and CDR2 SNEGSKA (reference sequence). V dropped 5 bases and J dropped 2 bases, with 3 bases sitting between them. This CDR3 reads CSAVQETQYF. CDR3 nucleotide sequence: TGCAGTGCTGTACAAGAGACCCAGTACTTC.